The 8 T cell receptor beta chains presented below share a single source sample, sequenced in a study of blood T cells in healthy people across ages (dated by TCRdb to 2015 to 2017). The library was prepared using 5' RACE. Data came from an Illumina HiSeq 2500. A second PCR of about 6 to 11 cycles was performed with a sample-barcoded 5' primer and a J-beta primer mix. Clones were called with MiXCR by TCRdb after fastp trimmed the public reads at Q25, and only in-frame beta chains were retained. Each CDR3 protein gets just one entry, which takes the most common genes and DNA from the rows behind it. Present in this sample are over a million distinct CDR3 sequences, approximately 63% of which were seen just once. The top ten hold 5.5% to 8% of the sample. The source material was blood. The receptors were sampled from a man aged 18 to 30 in good health.

This clonotype came up a few times. The chain employs TRBV29-1 and TRBJ2-7; D is ambiguous. CDR3 length: 14 amino acids. From germline, CDR1 is SQVTM and CDR2 ANQGSEA. Trimming removed 6 bases from V and 2 bases from J, with 17 bases in between. The CDR3: CSVAKGPTTYEQYF. The CDR3 nucleotides are TGCAGCGTAGCAAAAGGACCAACCACCTACGAGCAGTACTTC.

This rearrangement joins TRBV7-2 to TRBJ2-5; D might be TRBD1 (5 bases). The germline V gene encodes CDR1 SGHTA and CDR2 FQGNSA. This CDR3 contains 15 residues. Trimming stripped 5 bases from V and 7 bases from J, with 20 bases between. CDR3 protein: CASSPELRPQGTQYF. CDR3 in DNA: TGTGCCAGCAGCCCAGAATTAAGGCCCCAGGGGACCCAGTACTTC.

The rearrangement uses TRBV28 and TRBJ2-5; 11 positions agree with TRBD2. The J call is uncertain, as TRBJ2-7 better fits the DNA end. CDR1 and CDR2 (germline): MDHEN, SYDVKM. This CDR3 has 14 residues. DNA for the CDR3: TGTGCCAGCGAACGAGGGACTAGCGGCTACGAGCAGTACTTC. This gives the protein CASERGTSGYEQYF.

The rearrangement joins TRBV2 to TRBJ2-3; 7 bases are shared with TRBD2. CDR1 SNHLY and CDR2 FYNNEI come from the germline V gene. This CDR3 comprises 16 residues. The V and J ends lost 2 bases and 4 bases, in that order; junction bases with no gene match: 9. CDR3 sequence reads: CASSESASGLSDTQYF. Written as DNA, the CDR3 is TGTGCCAGCAGTGAATCGGCTAGCGGACTTTCAGATACGCAGTATTTT.

The rearrangement uses TRBV20-1 and TRBJ2-1; D is undetermined. CDR3 length: 15 amino acids. Germline V lookup: CDR1 DFQATT, CDR2 SNEGSKA (reference sequence). V lost 6 bases to trimming and J lost 0 bases, with 15 bases between them. The CDR3 DNA follows: TGCAGTGCCCGCCCTTTGACGAGCTCCTACAATGAGCAGTTCTTC. Its translation: CSARPLTSSYNEQFF.

V usage is TRBV5-1 and J usage is TRBJ2-3; 7 nucleotides match TRBD2. The trim removed 4 bases at V and 3 bases at J, leaving 8 bases unmatched. Germline loops: CDR1 SGHRS, CDR2 YFSETQ. CDR3 length: 15 amino acids. CDR3 DNA sequence: TGCGCCAGCAGCCTAGATGCGCGGGAGACAGATACGCAGTATTTT. Its translation is CASSLDARETDTQYF.

V is TRBV29-1 and J is TRBJ2-7, with 11 bases matching TRBD2. The CDR3 runs to 15 residues. Looked up from germline, CDR1 is SQVTM and CDR2 is ANQGSEA. V shed 4 bases and J 9 bases; nucleotides not matched to a gene: 14. The CDR3 spells CSVVPIAGGIAGQYF. In DNA form, the CDR3 reads TGCAGCGTTGTCCCAATAGCGGGAGGGATAGCCGGGCAGTACTTC.

This clonotype was seen just once. The chain is built from TRBV5-5 and TRBJ2-5; D unresolved. Germline CDR1 and CDR2: SGHKS and YYEKEE (reference sequence). Trimming cost V 4 bases and J 1 base, with 14 bases left between them. The CDR3 runs 15 residues. The CDR3 loop is CASSRLGGSQETQYF. The CDR3 bases are TGTGCCAGCAGCCGGTTAGGCGGATCCCAAGAGACCCAGTACTTC.